This T cell receptor (beta chain) comes out of a study of blood T cell repertoires in COVID-19. Sequencing was performed with immunoSEQ multiplex PCR; in TCRdb, only in-frame clones are kept and a portion is missing. The sample lists about 240,000 clones; about 91% were seen once. Germline CDR1 reads LGHDT; CDR2 reads YNNKEL (reference sequence). V was pared by 4 bases and J by 2 bases, with 5 bases of the junction left unmatched. The CDR3 sequence is 16 residues long. This TCR was sampled from a woman in her 30s with acute COVID-19. Sequencing was carried out using PBMCs or T cells enriched from blood (not recorded which). J is TRBJ1-3 and V is TRBV3-1 (or the pseudogene TRBV3-2); TRBD1 aligns across 10 bases. Here the CDR3 DNA reads TGTGCCAGCAGCCGCCGAGACAGGGGGCCTGGAAACACCATATATTTT. It yields the protein CASSRRDRGPGNTIYF.